These 24 T cell receptor beta chains were all obtained from the same sample, sequenced in a study of cytomegalovirus exposure and HLA in healthy donors. PCR was performed using 60 Vbeta and 13 Jbeta primers. Repertoires were generated with immunoSEQ multiplex PCR, while TCRdb's copy carries only in-frame clones and drops some. Of about 92,000 clones detected, roughly 63% appear once; the ten largest clones hold 2.5% to 3%. The source material was PBMCs. The receptors derive from a man in his forties or fifties in good health and CMV-seronegative.

The chain has TRBV11-2 and TRBJ2-7; TRBD2 matches at 7 bases. Germline loops: CDR1 SGHAT, CDR2 FQNNGV. The ends lost 2 bases at V and 6 bases at J; junction bases unmatched: 4. CDR3 size: 13 residues. CDR3 sequence reads: CASSLLGEGEQYV. CDR3 DNA sequence: TGTGCCAGCAGCTTACTAGGGGAGGGCGAGCAGTACGTC.

This clone was observed a handful of times. The V call is TRBV5-6, the J call TRBJ1-2, with no clear D. The CDR3 is made up of 15 amino acids. V gave up 2 bases and J gave up 3 bases, with 14 bases separating them. Germline V CDR1 and CDR2: SGHDT, YYEEEE. DNA of the CDR3: TGTGCCAGCAGCTTTGAGCAGAGGGAGGACTATGGCTACACCTTC. Protein sequence: CASSFEQREDYGYTF.

This chain joins TRBV18 and TRBJ2-1; 9 bases are a match to TRBD2. The germline gives CDR1 KGHSH, CDR2 LQKENI. This CDR3 is 15 amino acids long. Losses at the gene ends were 4 bases for V and 4 bases for J; bases not matched to a gene: 5. The CDR3 DNA follows: TGTGCCAGCTCACGGGCAGCGGGGGGTTACAATGAGCAGTTCTTC. Translating it yields CASSRAAGGYNEQFF.

V and J are TRBV30 and TRBJ1-4, with D unresolved. The CDR3 totals 12 residues. In germline, CDR1 is GTSNPN, CDR2 SVGIG (reference sequence). The DNA of the CDR3 is TGTGCTCTTCAGAGGCGGGGAGAAAAACTGTTTTTT. Its protein is CALQRRGEKLFF.

This clone appeared a single time. The V call is TRBV7-9, the J call TRBJ1-5; a possible D gene is TRBD1 (5 bases). Germline loops: CDR1 SEHNR, CDR2 FQNEAQ (reference sequence). The CDR3 runs to 15 residues. The V end lost 2 bases, the J end lost 5 bases, and 13 bases lay between the germline ends. This chain's CDR3 is CASSLWGGSDQPQHF. The CDR3 region has the DNA TGTGCCAGCAGCTTATGGGGGGGGTCAGATCAGCCCCAGCATTTT. The variable domain in full, with the rest retrieved from reference TRBV7-9 and TRBJ1-5, is DTGVSQNPRHKITKRGQNVTFRCDPISEHNRLYWYRQTLGQGPEFLTYFQNEAQLEKSRLLSDRFSAERPKGSFSTLEIQRTEQGDSAMYLCASSLWGGSDQPQHFGDGTRLSIL.

The chain carries TRBV29-1 and TRBJ2-7; 12 nucleotides agree with TRBD1. The CDR3 runs 13 residues. V lost 7 bases and J lost 4; bases outside the gene matches: 5. Germline CDR1 reads SQVTM; CDR2 reads ANQGSEA. CDR3 protein: CSAGTGGGYEQYF. The CDR3 DNA reads as TGCAGCGCGGGGACAGGGGGCGGGTACGAGCAGTACTTC.

This sequence joins TRBV5-6 and TRBJ2-1; D remains ambiguous. The V and J ends lost 0 bases and 3 bases respectively, with 4 bases between them. Germline assignment: CDR1 SGHDT and CDR2 YYEEEE. The CDR3 is 13 residues long. CDR3 coding DNA: TGTGCCAGCAGCTTGGGACTCTACAATGAGCAGTTCTTC. This sequence encodes CASSLGLYNEQFF.

This clone has a single count. The chain uses TRBV10-1 and TRBJ2-1; 14 bases line up with TRBD2. V shed 3 bases, J shed 5 bases, and the junction held 3 bases outside the gene matches. The CDR3 spans 16 residues. Germline V CDR1 and CDR2: WNHNN, SYGVQD (reference sequence). In DNA, the CDR3 is TGCGCCAGCAGTGAAGGGACTAGCGGGAGCCACAATGAGCAGTTCTTC. This encodes CASSEGTSGSHNEQFF.

This clone was detected only once. The genes are TRBV28 and TRBJ2-7, with 11 bases aligning to TRBD1. In germline, CDR1 is MDHEN, CDR2 SYDVKM. V lost 4 bases, J lost 5 bases, and 13 bases stayed unmatched. The CDR3 consists of 17 residues. CDR3 amino acids: CASSSRSWDRGVHEQYF. CDR3 DNA sequence: TGTGCCAGCAGTTCAAGATCTTGGGACAGGGGGGTCCACGAGCAGTACTTC.

This clone was recorded a few times. This rearrangement joins TRBV11-2 to TRBJ2-1, with a tentative D call TRBD2 (6 bases). From germline, CDR1 is SGHAT and CDR2 FQNNGV. The CDR3 has 15 residues. Trimming cost V 4 bases and J 1 base, with 11 bases left between them. The CDR3 DNA is TGTGCCAGCAGCTCGCTTGGGGGGTCCTACAATGAGCAGTTCTTC. Its protein is CASSSLGGSYNEQFF.

This sequence joins TRBV5-6 and TRBJ2-7; a possible D gene is TRBD2 (5 bases). Germline V gives CDR1 SGHDT, CDR2 YYEEEE. There are 14 residues in the CDR3. The V gene lost 4 bases and the J gene lost 0 bases, with 11 bases spanning the gap. The CDR3 protein is CASSPLGSSYEQYF. The CDR3, as DNA: TGTGCCAGCAGCCCGCTTGGGAGCTCCTACGAGCAGTACTTC.

The CDR3 protein is CASRHSSGNTIYF. CDR3 DNA sequence: TGTGCCAGCAGACACAGCTCTGGAAACACCATATATTTT. This sequence joins TRBV2 and TRBJ1-3, with D unresolved. Trimming removed 6 bases at V and 0 bases at J, with 6 bases between. Germline CDR1 is SNHLY and CDR2 is FYNNEI. The CDR3 is made up of 13 amino acids.

V usage is TRBV28 and J usage is TRBJ1-1; weak D call: TRBD1 (6 bases). The V end was cut by 7 bases, the J end by 4 bases, with 19 bases between. This CDR3 comprises 15 residues. Germline lookup yields CDR1 MDHEN and CDR2 SYDVKM. CDR3 in DNA: TGTGCCAGCATAGCCCCAGGGGCCCTGGTCACTGAAGCTTTCTTT. Protein sequence: CASIAPGALVTEAFF. The variable domain in full, with the rest retrieved from reference TRBV28 and TRBJ1-1, is DVKVTQSSRYLVKRTGEKVFLECVQDMDHENMFWYRQDPGLGLRLIYFSYDVKMKEKGDIPEGYSVSREKKERFSLILESASTNQTSMYLCASIAPGALVTEAFFGQGTRLTVV.

The chain recombines TRBV4-2 with TRBJ2-4; the match to TRBD1 covers 8 bases. V shed 1 base and J 5 bases; nucleotides not matched to a gene: 4. Germline CDR1 LGHNA, CDR2 YNFKEQ. This CDR3 region has 15 residues. The CDR3 sequence is CASSQALGQENIQYF. The CDR3 region has the DNA TGTGCCAGCAGCCAAGCTCTGGGACAGGAAAACATTCAGTACTTC.

The CDR3 sequence is CASGGYQGIQAFF. As DNA, the CDR3 is TGTGCCAGTGGCGGCTACCAGGGGATTCAAGCTTTCTTT. J is TRBJ1-1 and V is TRBV19, with D possibly being TRBD1 (6 bases). This CDR3 comprises 13 residues. V lost 8 bases to trimming and J lost 9 bases, with 19 bases between them. Germline V CDR1 and CDR2: LNHDA, SQIVND (reference sequence).

This clone was counted a single time. The CDR3 DNA reads TGTGCCAGCAGTTGGCCCAGGACTAGCGGGGGGTATGAGCAGTTCTTC. Protein: CASSWPRTSGGYEQFF. The chain couples TRBV6-4 to TRBJ2-1, with 14 bases lining up with TRBD2. J was trimmed by 8 bases and V by 5 bases; bases with no gene match: 8. This CDR3 region has 16 residues. Germline CDR1 is MRHNA and CDR2 is SNTAGT.

V is TRBV4-2 and J is TRBJ1-2; 7 bases map to TRBD1. The V segment lost 5 bases and the J segment 2 bases; nucleotides outside the gene matches: 5. Germline-derived CDR1 and CDR2 are LGHNA and YNFKEQ. The CDR3 spans 14 residues. The CDR3 DNA reads TGTGCCAGCAGCACCCAGACAGGGAACTATGGCTACACCTTC. Encoded protein: CASSTQTGNYGYTF.

This clone was recorded only once. V and J are TRBV7-9 and TRBJ1-2; TRBD1 matches at 7 bases. Germline CDR1 reads SEHNR; CDR2 reads FQNEAQ (reference sequence). V dropped 2 bases and J dropped 3; count of bases not matched to a gene: 0. The length of the CDR3 is 13 residues. The CDR3 region is CASSLQGDYGYTF. CDR3 nucleotides: TGTGCCAGCAGCTTACAGGGGGACTATGGCTACACCTTC.

This clone appeared a few times. This chain uses TRBV7-2 with TRBJ2-1; possible D gene TRBD1, 7 bases. Trimming shortened V by 1 base and J by 0 bases, and 19 bases separated the two germline ends. CDR1 and CDR2 from the germline V gene are SGHTA and FQGNSA. There are 19 residues in the CDR3. The CDR3 nucleotides read TGTGCCAGCAGCTTAGGACAGGGCTGGGGGGCCTACTCCTACAATGAGCAGTTCTTC. Amino acids: CASSLGQGWGAYSYNEQFF.

V usage is TRBV7-3 and J usage is TRBJ1-1; D ambiguous. The V end was cut by 2 bases, the J end by 3 bases, with 10 bases between. Germline CDR1 SGHTA, CDR2 FQGTGA. This CDR3 comprises 14 residues. In nucleotides, the CDR3 is TGTGCCAGCAGCTTAGCCCCTCCGGACACTGAAGCTTTCTTT. Translated: CASSLAPPDTEAFF. The complete variable domain, with remaining parts taken from reference TRBV7-3 and TRBJ1-1, reads GAGVSQTPSNKVTEKGKYVELRCDPISGHTALYWYRQSLGQGPEFLIYFQGTGAADDSGLPNDRFFAVRPEGSVSTLKIQRTERGDSAVYLCASSLAPPDTEAFFGQGTRLTVV.

This clone was seen more than once but under ten times. This sequence joins TRBV7-2 and TRBJ1-6; 9 positions agree with TRBD1. The CDR3 covers 15 residues. V lost 0 bases, J lost 7 bases, and 1 base stayed unmatched. The V gene's germline CDR1 is SGHTA and CDR2 FQGNSA. The CDR3 sequence is CASSLAGTGNSPLHF. The CDR3 DNA follows: TGTGCCAGCAGCTTAGCCGGGACAGGGAATTCACCCCTCCACTTT.

The V and J genes are TRBV5-1 and TRBJ1-4; tentative D call: TRBD1 (5 bases). The germline gives CDR1 SGHRS, CDR2 YFSETQ. V dropped 3 bases and J dropped 3 bases, with 15 bases sitting between them. This CDR3 has 16 amino acids. The CDR3 region has the DNA TGCGCCAGCAGCTCATTGGGCAGGGCCTCTAATGAAAAACTGTTTTTT. It yields the protein CASSSLGRASNEKLFF.

A single count supports this clone. The genes are TRBV5-4 and TRBJ2-7; 10 positions agree with TRBD2. The germline V gene encodes CDR1 SGHNT and CDR2 YYREEE (reference sequence). The CDR3 sequence is 15 residues long. J lost 2 bases, V lost 4 bases, and 6 bases had no gene match. In DNA form, the CDR3 reads TGTGCCAGCAGCGTAGCGGGAGGTCCCGCCTACGAGCAGTACGTC. This encodes CASSVAGGPAYEQYV.

The gene calls are TRBV4-1 and TRBJ1-3; 9 bases are a match to TRBD1. Germline values: CDR1 MGHRA, CDR2 YSYEKL. J gave up 4 bases and V 1 base, and 8 bases lay outside the gene matches. CDR3 size: 17 residues. The CDR3 here is CASSQAWGQGSGNTIYF. The CDR3 DNA reads as TGCGCCAGCAGCCAAGCCTGGGGACAGGGTTCAGGAAACACCATATATTTT.